These 30 T cell receptor beta chains were sequenced from one sample in a study of breast tumors, draining lymph nodes, adjacent tissues. In TCRdb, the multiplex PCR reads were re-called with MiXCR into one record per CDR3 protein. The sample records 30,000 to 40,000 distinct CDR3 sequences, over 30% being singletons. Sequencing used breast tumor tissue. The receptor source for this set is a female donor with breast cancer. Some clones in this sample may be carry-over from other donors' samples.

The table lists this clonotype with many counts. V gene TRBV6-2 or TRBV6-3 combines with J gene TRBJ2-1; D may correspond to TRBD1 or TRBD2 (5 bases each). With 5 bases removed from V and 0 bases from J, the gap between germline ends came to 11 bases. Germline V gene sequence: CDR1 MNHEY, CDR2 SVGEGT. The CDR3 length is 15 residues. This chain's CDR3 is CASSAGTSSYNEQFF. CDR3 nucleotide sequence: TGTGCCAGCAGTGCCGGGACGAGCTCCTACAATGAGCAGTTCTTC.

This clonotype was observed many times. The chain has TRBV19 and TRBJ2-3; perhaps TRBD2 as D (5 bases). Germline V CDR1 and CDR2: LNHDA, SQIVND (reference sequence). The germline V and J ends were trimmed by 6 bases and 4 bases, with 11 bases remaining between them. The CDR3 extends over 13 amino acids. CDR3 amino acids: CASRASSSDTQYF. CDR3 in DNA: TGTGCCAGTAGAGCTAGCTCCTCAGATACGCAGTATTTT.

The rearrangement uses TRBV20-1 and TRBJ2-3, with 11 bases fitting TRBD2. The CDR3 has 13 residues. The V gene's germline CDR1 is DFQATT and CDR2 SNEGSKA (reference sequence). V was pared by 6 bases and J by 5 bases, with 4 bases of the junction left unmatched. The CDR3 spells CSALAGGVDTQYF. The CDR3 DNA is TGCAGTGCGTTAGCGGGAGGGGTAGATACGCAGTATTTT.

At least ten counts were recorded for this clonotype. J is TRBJ2-3 and V is TRBV7-9, with TRBD1 matching 7 bases. CDR3 length equals 14 residues. V lost 7 bases, J lost 5 bases, and 9 bases stayed unmatched. CDR1 is SEHNR and CDR2 is FQNEAQ in the germline V gene (reference sequence). The CDR3 region is CASIKGAEGDTQYF. The CDR3 DNA is TGTGCCAGCATCAAGGGGGCTGAAGGAGATACGCAGTATTTT.

V gene TRBV27 combines with J gene TRBJ1-2; perhaps TRBD1 as D (5 bases). The CDR3 is 15 residues long. Trimming left V 5 bases short and J 6 bases short, with 19 bases between. CDR1 is MNHEY, CDR2 SMNVEV, per germline (reference sequence). The CDR3 nucleotides read TGTGCCAGCAGTCTGGGGGGGGAGGTTTTCGATGGCTACACCTTC. This encodes CASSLGGEVFDGYTF.

This clonotype was detected ten times or more. The chain recombines TRBV6-2 or TRBV6-3 with TRBJ2-5, with 11 bases fitting TRBD2. J was trimmed by 9 bases and V by 6 bases; bases with no gene match: 9. The length of the CDR3 is 14 residues. Germline CDR1 reads MNHEY; CDR2 reads SVGEGT. For the CDR3, the DNA is TGTGCCAGCAGAATAGCGGGAGGGACCACGGCCCAGTACTTC. Protein sequence: CASRIAGGTTAQYF.

This sequence joins TRBV9 and TRBJ2-2, with D perhaps assigned TRBD1 or TRBD2 (6 bases each). Germline CDR1 and CDR2: SGDLS and YYNGEE. Trimming shortened V by 3 bases and J by 0 bases, and 18 bases separated the two germline ends. This CDR3 spans 18 amino acids. DNA of the CDR3: TGTGCCAGCAGCGAGGGGGGCTCCGGGTTAGCGAACACCGGGGAGCTGTTTTTT. Translated: CASSEGGSGLANTGELFF.

This clonotype was recorded many times. The chain uses TRBV2 and TRBJ2-3; 10 positions match TRBD2. CDR3 length: 15 amino acids. J lost 4 bases, V lost 7 bases, and 8 bases had no gene match. CDR1 SNHLY and CDR2 FYNNEI come from the germline V gene. The CDR3 protein is CASTSGSILPDTQYF. The CDR3 DNA is TGTGCCAGCACTAGCGGGAGTATCTTGCCAGATACGCAGTATTTT.

In this sample, this clonotype turned up many times. The chain joins TRBV15 to TRBJ2-6; tentative D call: TRBD1 (5 bases). The CDR3 runs to 18 residues. Trimming stripped 1 base from V and 3 bases from J, with 16 bases between. Per the germline V gene, CDR1 is LNHNV and CDR2 is YYDKDF (reference sequence). The CDR3 protein is CATSRGGRVTGGANVLTF. DNA of the CDR3: TGTGCCACCAGCAGAGGAGGCAGGGTAACGGGTGGGGCCAACGTCCTGACTTTC. Full variable domain (rest looked up from reference TRBV15 and TRBJ2-6): DAMVIQNPRYQVTQFGKPVTLSCSQTLNHNVMYWYQQKSSQAPKLLFHYYDKDFNNEADTPDNFQSRRPNTSFCFLDIRSPGLGDTAMYLCATSRGGRVTGGANVLTFGAGSRLTVL.

This clonotype was recorded at least ten times. The genes are TRBV7-9 and TRBJ2-5; D is uncertain. CDR1 and CDR2 from the germline V gene are SEHNR and FQNEAQ (reference sequence). The CDR3 is 13 amino acids. V lost 1 base and J 5 bases, leaving 8 bases between the germline ends. CDR3 sequence (DNA): TGTGCCAGCAGCTTAGGGTTCGGGGAGACCCAGTACTTC. Protein: CASSLGFGETQYF.

The chain links TRBV4-1 to TRBJ1-6; D is ambiguous. Trimming removed 3 bases from V and 10 bases from J, with 13 bases in between. This CDR3 comprises 14 residues. Germline loops: CDR1 MGHRA, CDR2 YSYEKL. CDR3 sequence (DNA): TGCGCCAGCAGCCAGTCGATAGGAGGCTCACCCCTCCACTTT. Encoded protein: CASSQSIGGSPLHF.

This clonotype was seen more than once but under ten times. V gene TRBV28 combines with J gene TRBJ2-3; 11 bases fit TRBD2. This CDR3 is 16 amino acids long. Germline V gene data show CDR1 as MDHEN and CDR2 as SYDVKM. V shed 5 bases and J 2 bases; nucleotides not matched to a gene: 6. CDR3 nucleotide sequence: TGTGCCAGCAGTCCCAGGACTAGCGGGCTCACAGATACGCAGTATTTT. Translating gives CASSPRTSGLTDTQYF.

At least ten counts were recorded for this clonotype. CDR3 bases: TGCAGCCTCAGAACAGGGTACCGGGAGACCCAGTACTTC. It translates to CSLRTGYRETQYF. The J gene is TRBJ2-5, the V gene TRBV29-1, with a weak D call TRBD1 (6 bases). V was shortened by 8 bases and J by 5 bases, with 18 bases between the two germline ends. The CDR3 length is 13 residues. Germline values: CDR1 SQVTM, CDR2 ANQGSEA.

This clonotype has more than one count but fewer than ten. This sequence joins TRBV28 and TRBJ1-6; D gene uncertain. Trimming removed 3 bases at V and 6 bases at J, with 3 bases between. Germline-derived CDR1 and CDR2 are MDHEN and SYDVKM. This CDR3 contains 12 residues. As DNA, the CDR3 is TGTGCCAGCAGTTTCCCTAATTCACCCCTCCACTTT. This codes for CASSFPNSPLHF.

In regard to this clonotype: A much more abundant neighbour one base away suggests this may be a read error. The conserved closing phenylalanine or tryptophan is absent in this CDR3, likely reflecting a read error. The chain joins TRBV19 to TRBJ2-3; the D gene could be TRBD1 or TRBD2 (5 bases each). There are 16 residues in the CDR3. The V gene lost 4 bases and the J gene lost 0 bases, with 14 bases spanning the gap. Germline CDR1 and CDR2: LNHDA and SQIVND (reference sequence). The CDR3 reads CASSSLRDGSTDTQYL. Written as DNA, the CDR3 is TGTGCCAGTAGTAGCCTCCGGGACGGAAGCACAGATACGCAGTATTTG.

This clonotype has a count of ten or more. CDR3 nucleotides: TGTGCCAGTAGTGGGACGGGGGACCTATACAATGAGCAGTTCTTC. This sequence encodes CASSGTGDLYNEQFF. This sequence joins TRBV19 and TRBJ2-1; D is possibly TRBD2 (6 bases). This CDR3 region has 15 residues. The V end lost 5 bases, the J end lost 4 bases, and 15 bases lay between the germline ends. The germline V gene has CDR1 LNHDA and CDR2 SQIVND (reference sequence).

The table lists this clonotype with many counts. The V and J genes are TRBV29-1 and TRBJ1-3, with unresolved D. The CDR3 has 13 residues. Trimming cost V 4 bases and J 0 bases, with 7 bases left between them. Germline values: CDR1 SQVTM, CDR2 ANQGSEA. CDR3 sequence (DNA): TGCAGCGTTGGGCAGAGCTCTGGAAACACCATATATTTT. Amino acid sequence: CSVGQSSGNTIYF.

This clonotype was found many times. The genes are TRBV20-1 and TRBJ2-5, with TRBD2 matching 8 bases. The CDR3 spans 14 residues. Germline-derived CDR1 and CDR2 are DFQATT and SNEGSKA (reference sequence). V dropped 2 bases and J dropped 5; count of bases not matched to a gene: 7. CDR3 residues: CSARKAGERETQYF. For the CDR3, the DNA is TGCAGTGCTAGAAAAGCGGGAGAACGGGAGACCCAGTACTTC.

V is TRBV6-6 and J is TRBJ2-4; 7 bases align to TRBD2. The germline V gene encodes CDR1 MNHNY and CDR2 SVGAGI (reference sequence). Unmatched junction bases numbered 9, after V lost 6 bases and J lost 1 base. CDR3 size: 16 residues. Written as DNA, the CDR3 is TGTGCCAGCAGCCCCTTCGCGGGAGAGGCCAAAAACATTCAGTACTTC. Translation: CASSPFAGEAKNIQYF.

This clonotype is deemed large. J is TRBJ2-1 and V is TRBV20-1, with D possibly matching TRBD2 (6 bases). CDR1 is DFQATT, CDR2 SNEGSKA, per germline (reference sequence). Trimming left V 1 base short and J 10 bases short, with 17 bases between. This CDR3 has 14 residues. The CDR3 spells CSARGGLARGEQFF. The CDR3 DNA reads TGCAGTGCTAGAGGTGGCCTAGCGCGCGGAGAGCAGTTCTTC.

This clonotype was observed many times. The chain couples TRBV2 to TRBJ1-4; D not resolved. The V and J ends lost 6 bases and 4 bases respectively, with 3 bases between them. CDR1 is SNHLY and CDR2 is FYNNEI in the germline V gene. This CDR3 is 11 amino acids long. As DNA, the CDR3 is TGTGCCAGCAGGTATAATGAAAAACTGTTTTTT. It codes for CASRYNEKLFF.

Concerning this clonotype itself: Given a much more abundant clone one base away, this may be a read error. This sequence joins TRBV10-3 and TRBJ2-5; the D gene is possibly TRBD2 (5 bases). The germline V gene has CDR1 ENHRY and CDR2 SYGVKD. CDR3 length equals 13 residues. The CDR3 nucleotides read TGTGTCAGCGGTGTGCGAGACCAAGAGACCCAGTACTTC. Translation gives CVSGVRDQETQYF.

This clonotype appeared many times. V usage is TRBV19 and J usage is TRBJ1-5; D call uncertain. Trimming pared 7 bases from V and 0 bases from J, leaving 10 bases between. CDR3 length equals 14 residues. From germline, CDR1 is LNHDA and CDR2 SQIVND (reference sequence). Here the CDR3 reads CASTSGDSNQPQHF. CDR3 coding DNA: TGTGCCAGTACCTCGGGAGATAGCAATCAGCCCCAGCATTTT.

There are many counts of this clonotype. The gene calls are TRBV12-5 and TRBJ1-5, with D uncertain. V lost 3 bases to trimming and J lost 1 base, with 4 bases between them. The CDR3 runs to 13 residues. The germline V gene encodes CDR1 LGHNT and CDR2 FRNRAP. As DNA, the CDR3 is TGTGCTAGTGGTTTTGGAAGCAATCAGCCCCAGCATTTT. Protein product: CASGFGSNQPQHF.

This clonotype has at least ten counts. V gene TRBV20-1 combines with J gene TRBJ2-3; the D is unclear. The CDR3 sequence is 10 residues long. Trimming took off 3 bases at V and 7 bases at J, with 5 bases between the two ends. Per the germline V gene, CDR1 is DFQATT and CDR2 is SNEGSKA (reference sequence). The DNA of the CDR3 is TGCAGTGCTAGCGGACATACGCAGTATTTT. This translates into CSASGHTQYF.

This clonotype was counted many times. The chain employs TRBV7-2 and TRBJ2-3; D call uncertain. The CDR3 runs 13 residues. The germline V and J ends were trimmed by 0 bases and 3 bases, with 4 bases remaining between them. From germline, CDR1 is SGHTA and CDR2 FQGNSA. CDR3 residues: CASSLARTDTQYF. The CDR3 DNA follows: TGTGCCAGCAGCTTAGCGAGGACAGATACGCAGTATTTT.

This clonotype was detected ten times or more. This chain connects TRBV7-2 to TRBJ2-5; 8 positions agree with TRBD1. There are 14 residues in the CDR3. Germline loops: CDR1 SGHTA, CDR2 FQGNSA. Unmatched junction bases numbered 8, after V lost 6 bases and J lost 5 bases. The CDR3 sequence: CASSKDRGWETQYF. The CDR3, as DNA: TGTGCCAGCAGTAAAGACAGGGGTTGGGAGACCCAGTACTTC.

This clonotype was found many times. The chain couples TRBV20-1 to TRBJ1-5; weak D call: TRBD1 (5 bases). Trimming took off 7 bases at V and 2 bases at J, with 9 bases between the two ends. CDR1 and CDR2 (germline): DFQATT, SNEGSKA (reference sequence). The CDR3 has 12 amino acids. The CDR3 spells CSVSRGNQPQHF. CDR3 nucleotides: TGCAGTGTCTCCAGGGGCAATCAGCCCCAGCATTTT.

Note on this clonotype: A much more abundant neighbour one base away suggests this may be a read error. The V gene is TRBV6-1, the J gene TRBJ2-7, with TRBD2 matching over 8 bases. V was clipped by 5 bases and J by 9 bases; unmatched bases: 9. This CDR3 comprises 13 residues. CDR1 is MNHNS, CDR2 SASEGT, per germline. The CDR3 region has the DNA TGTGCCAGCAGTAGGTGGCTAGCGGGCGGGCAGTACTTC. It translates to CASSRWLAGGQYF.

This clonotype was detected only once. This chain joins TRBV27 and TRBJ1-1; D uncertain. CDR1 is MNHEY, CDR2 SMNVEV, per germline (reference sequence). The V end was cut by 2 bases, the J end by 4 bases, with 11 bases between. This CDR3 spans 14 amino acids. The CDR3 nucleotides are TGTGCCAGCAGTTTACTGACGGGAGGCACTGAAGCTTTCTTT. Residues: CASSLLTGGTEAFF.